What follows are 18 T cell receptor beta chains derived from one specimen sequenced in a study of CD8 T cells in Susac syndrome. With random hexamers, reverse transcription was performed on about 0.45 to 1 ug of RNA. MiXCR was run by TCRdb on the immunoSEQ multiplex PCR reads, yielding one entry per CDR3 protein. The sample contains 150,000 to 200,000 distinct CDR3 sequences, 90% to 95% of which appear only once. Material: CD4+ T cells from PBMCs. All receptors derive from a human donor with multiple sclerosis.

This sequence joins TRBV19 and TRBJ2-7; 8 bases are a match to TRBD1. Germline-derived CDR1 and CDR2 are LNHDA and SQIVND (reference sequence). Unmatched junction bases numbered 7, after V lost 5 bases and J lost 1 base. The CDR3 is made up of 15 amino acids. The CDR3 DNA reads as TGTGCCAGTAGTCCGACAGGGGATACATCCTACGAGCAGTACTTC. It yields the protein CASSPTGDTSYEQYF.

The genes are TRBV3-1 and TRBJ2-7; D is unresolved. Looked up from germline, CDR1 is LGHDT and CDR2 is YNNKEL (reference sequence). The CDR3 is 14 amino acids. V gave up 6 bases and J gave up 0 bases, with 12 bases separating them. As DNA, the CDR3 is TGTGCCAGCAGTGCACCACCCCACTCCTACGAGCAGTACTTC. Protein product: CASSAPPHSYEQYF.

V is TRBV7-9 and J is TRBJ2-3, with D unresolved. Germline lookup yields CDR1 SEHNR and CDR2 FQNEAQ (reference sequence). The CDR3 is made up of 13 amino acids. Trimming took 5 bases from V and 4 from J, leaving 10 bases between them. CDR3 residues: CASSLHQADTQYF. The CDR3 nucleotides are TGTGCCAGCAGCCTACATCAGGCAGATACGCAGTATTTT.

The chain joins TRBV7-9 to TRBJ1-1; D is possibly TRBD1 (5 bases). The CDR3 is made up of 14 amino acids. Germline V gene sequence: CDR1 SEHNR, CDR2 FQNEAQ (reference sequence). The ends were cut back, 4 bases at V and 3 bases at J, with 12 bases in the middle. As DNA, the CDR3 is TGTGCCAGCAGCTCAGGGTTAGTAGACACTGAAGCTTTCTTT. This codes for CASSSGLVDTEAFF.

V usage is TRBV29-1 and J usage is TRBJ2-3; 9 nucleotides line up with TRBD1. J was trimmed by 6 bases and V by 3 bases; bases with no gene match: 7. Germline CDR1 reads SQVTM; CDR2 reads ANQGSEA. The CDR3 sequence is 14 residues long. CDR3 in amino acids: CSVDTGTGRDTQYF. In DNA form, the CDR3 reads TGCAGCGTTGATACCGGGACAGGGAGGGATACGCAGTATTTT.

The gene calls are TRBV9 and TRBJ2-1, with 10 nucleotides matching TRBD2. The CDR3 length is 16 residues. Germline V CDR1 and CDR2: SGDLS, YYNGEE. With 2 bases clipped from V and 7 bases from J, the junction kept 9 bases outside the gene matches. The DNA for the CDR3 is TGTGCCAGCAGCGTGGATACTAGCGGGACGTTTAATGAGCAGTTCTTC. As protein: CASSVDTSGTFNEQFF. Full variable domain (outside the CDR3, taken from reference TRBV9 and TRBJ2-1): DSGVTQTPKHLITATGQRVTLRCSPRSGDLSVYWYQQSLDQGLQFLIQYYNGEERAKGNILERFSAQQFPDLHSELNLSSLELGDSALYFCASSVDTSGTFNEQFFGPGTRLTVL.

This chain's CDR3 is CASSLDIESPLHF. In nucleotides, the CDR3 is TGTGCCAGCAGCTTGGATATAGAGTCACCCCTCCACTTT. The J gene is TRBJ1-6, the V gene TRBV5-4; D uncertain. The germline gives CDR1 SGHNT, CDR2 YYREEE (reference sequence). This CDR3 region has 13 residues. Trimming left V 0 bases short and J 10 bases short, with 8 bases between.

The chain employs TRBV30 and TRBJ2-5, with 10 bases matching TRBD2. This CDR3 has 14 amino acids. The J segment lost 7 bases and the V segment lost 0 bases, leaving 5 bases of the junction unmatched. In germline, CDR1 is GTSNPN, CDR2 SVGIG (reference sequence). The CDR3 nucleotides read TGTGCCTGGAGTGTAGCGGGAGGGCCAGGGACCCAGTACTTC. This translates into CAWSVAGGPGTQYF.

The rearrangement uses TRBV6-2 or TRBV6-3 and TRBJ2-7; D is perhaps TRBD1 or TRBD2 (5 bases each). Germline V gene sequence: CDR1 MNHEY, CDR2 SVGEGT. The ends were cut back, 5 bases at V and 1 base at J, with 15 bases in the middle. CDR3 size: 15 residues. In DNA form, the CDR3 reads TGTGCCAGCAGTCCGATAAGGGGACGTTCCTACGAGCAGTACTTC. Translated: CASSPIRGRSYEQYF.

CDR3 bases: TGTGCCAGCAGCCAAGTGGCTAGCGGGCCCTACGAGCAGTACTTC. Protein product: CASSQVASGPYEQYF. This chain links TRBV3-1 with TRBJ2-7; 8 bases align to TRBD2. J gave up 2 bases and V 1 base, and 4 bases lay outside the gene matches. The V gene's germline CDR1 is LGHDT and CDR2 YNNKEL (reference sequence). This CDR3 is built from 15 residues.

The genes are TRBV25-1 and TRBJ2-5; 9 positions match TRBD2. Germline trimming cut 5 bases from V and 3 bases from J; bases unmatched to any gene: 4. The CDR3 has 14 residues. Germline values: CDR1 MGHDK, CDR2 SYGVNS. The CDR3 is CASSTLAGKETQYF. CDR3 DNA: TGTGCCAGCAGTACCCTAGCGGGGAAAGAGACCCAGTACTTC.

The rearrangement joins TRBV12-5 to TRBJ1-2; a possible D gene is TRBD1 (5 bases). The V gene's germline CDR1 is LGHNT and CDR2 FRNRAP. The V end lost 6 bases, the J end lost 8 bases, and 16 bases lay between the germline ends. CDR3 size: 13 residues. As DNA, the CDR3 is TGTGCTAGTGGCTCCGGGACGAACACCGGCTACACCTTC. This gives the protein CASGSGTNTGYTF.

The V gene is TRBV30, the J gene TRBJ2-7; D is uncertain. V was trimmed by 1 base and J by 12 bases, leaving 16 bases between them. CDR1 is GTSNPN and CDR2 is SVGIG in the germline V gene (reference sequence). This CDR3 is built from 12 residues. The CDR3 region has the DNA TGTGCCTGGAGTGCAGCGCCCTCCCCGAGGTACTTC. Translated, it gives CAWSAAPSPRYF.

This chain joins TRBV7-9 and TRBJ2-5, with no clear D. V gave up 2 bases and J gave up 5 bases, with 6 bases separating them. The CDR3 has 12 residues. Per the germline V gene, CDR1 is SEHNR and CDR2 is FQNEAQ (reference sequence). In DNA, the CDR3 is TGTGCCAGCAGCTTATCAGTGGAGACCCAGTACTTC. It specifies CASSLSVETQYF.

This chain connects TRBV2 to TRBJ2-1, with no clear D. CDR1 and CDR2 (germline): SNHLY, FYNNEI. V was clipped by 7 bases and J by 3 bases, with 4 bases between them. This CDR3 has 11 amino acids. The CDR3 bases are TGTGCCAGCACGAGCTACAATGAGCAGTTCTTC. Protein: CASTSYNEQFF. The whole variable domain, filled in from reference TRBV2 and TRBJ2-1, reads EPEVTQTPSHQVTQMGQEVILRCVPISNHLYFYWYRQILGQKVEFLVSFYNNEISEKSEIFDDQFSVERPDGSNFTLKIRSTKLEDSAMYFCASTSYNEQFFGPGTRLTVL.

The rearrangement uses TRBV24-1 and TRBJ1-2; 9 bases agree with TRBD1. The CDR3 totals 13 residues. Looked up from germline, CDR1 is KGHDR and CDR2 is SFDVKD. V shed 7 bases, J shed 6 bases, and the junction held 5 bases outside the gene matches. CDR3 in DNA: TGTGCCACCAGGTCGGGACAGGGTAATGGCTACACCTTC. Its translation: CATRSGQGNGYTF.

V gene TRBV3-1 combines with J gene TRBJ1-4; D not resolved. This CDR3 spans 14 amino acids. Germline CDR1 LGHDT, CDR2 YNNKEL (reference sequence). Trimming pared 0 bases from V and 6 bases from J, leaving 8 bases between. The CDR3 protein is CASSQDVSYEKLFF. In DNA form, the CDR3 reads TGTGCCAGCAGCCAAGATGTCAGCTATGAAAAACTGTTTTTT. Together with reference TRBV3-1 and TRBJ1-4, the CDR3 gives the full variable domain: DTAVSQTPKYLVTQMGNDKSIKCEQNLGHDTMYWYKQDSKKFLKIMFSYNNKELIINETVPNRFSPKSPDKAHLNLHINSLELGDSAVYFCASSQDVSYEKLFFGSGTQLSVL.

This sequence joins TRBV27 and TRBJ1-1; 7 bases line up with TRBD1. The CDR3 totals 12 residues. The germline gives CDR1 MNHEY, CDR2 SMNVEV (reference sequence). The J segment lost 5 bases and the V segment lost 10 bases, leaving 7 bases of the junction unmatched. Here the CDR3 DNA reads TGTGCCACCGGACAGGTGGGAACTGAAGCTTTCTTT. Amino acids: CATGQVGTEAFF.